The source of this T cell receptor (beta chain) is a study of identical twins. This clonotype was counted ten times or more. The antigen is undetermined. Study-level results: Abundant cord blood beta clonotypes carried fewer insertions; memory repertoires showed none.

TCRdb redid the calling of the 5' RACE reads with MiXCR, one entry per CDR3 protein. Counted here are 650,000 to 750,000 distinct CDR3 sequences, 21% occurring once; the ten biggest clones make up roughly 4%. Trimming took 3 bases from V and 8 from J, leaving 13 bases between them. This CDR3 spans 13 amino acids. This same sample was also part of a study on T cells expressing NK-cell markers. That work adds: Among eight sequenced donors, seven carried HCMV seropositivity while one was seronegative.

Source material: PBMCs. V is TRBV12-3 or TRBV12-4 and J is TRBJ1-2; D gene unclear. This clonotype originated in a woman younger than 30 in good health. CDR3 region: CASSLGAERGYTF. Written as DNA, the CDR3 is TGTGCCAGCAGTTTGGGTGCGGAACGGGGCTACACCTTC.